The entry below gives a single T cell receptor (beta chain) sequence along with its context. This specimen comes from a study of identical twins. From the 5' RACE reads, TCRdb called clonotypes with MiXCR, one entry per CDR3 protein. The sample yields a few hundred thousand distinct CDR3 sequences, 9% to 10% seen once. CDR1 SGHKS and CDR2 YYEKEE come from the germline V gene (reference sequence). J was trimmed by 15 bases and V by 3 bases; bases with no gene match: 18. CDR3 size: 17 residues. Separately, the same data were catalogued under a study of yellow fever vaccine responses in identical twins.

This rearrangement joins TRBV5-5 to TRBJ2-1, with TRBD2 matching 13 bases. This clonotype was sampled from a woman aged 18-29 years in good health. Sequencing used PBMCs. The CDR3 bases are TGTGCCAGCAGCTCGACTAGCGGGGGGCTATTTGCCCCCCTTATGTTCTTC. It codes for CASSSTSGGLFAPLMFF.